This T cell receptor beta chain was captured by sequencing in a study of blood T cell repertoires in COVID-19. Study as a whole: Whether acute or convalescent, the COVID-19 samples came from the United States, Italy and Spain.

Seattle researchers signed up patients amid active infection and tracked them longitudinally. Produced via immunoSEQ multiplex PCR; TCRdb's table is partial and in-frame only. The table lists a few hundred thousand clones, approximately 90% of them singletons. Sequencing was carried out using peripheral blood. The TCR comes from a young woman with COVID-19, enrolled during active disease.

CDR3 nucleotides: TGTGCCAGCAGTGAGGAGTCGGTTAGACGGCCCCAAGAGACCCAGTACTTC. This translates into CASSEESVRRPQETQYF. The chain employs TRBV6-1 and TRBJ2-5; D not resolved. CDR3 length equals 17 residues. CDR1 MNHNS and CDR2 SASEGT come from the germline V gene. Trimming pared 3 bases from V and 1 base from J, leaving 18 bases between.